This is a list of T cell receptor beta chains from one sample in a study of blood T cell repertoires in COVID-19. Only in-frame clones appear in the TCRdb table, and some are missing; sequencing was by immunoSEQ multiplex PCR. The sample records more than 150,000 clones, approximately 78% being singletons. Specimen: peripheral blood. Receptors were obtained from a woman of 80 years or more with active or convalescent COVID-19. CDR3s include the opening cysteine and the closing phenylalanine or tryptophan. The D gene is left open where the match is weak. Where a row states a size, it is once, few, many or the class of an expanded clone; other rows omit it.

D	length	V	size	J	CDR3	DNA
TRBD2	12	TRBV5-4	-	TRBJ2-1	CASSLREGEQFF	TGTGCCAGCAGCTTGCGGGAGGGTGAGCAGTTCTTC
-	16	TRBV30	-	TRBJ2-7	CAWTDSGRPYSYEQYF	TGTGCCTGGACGGATTCTGGCAGGCCATACTCCTACGAGCAGTACTTC
TRBD1	13	TRBV5-1	-	TRBJ1-1	CASKSGQINEAFF	TGCGCCAGCAAATCGGGACAGATAAATGAAGCTTTCTTT
-	14	TRBV5-1	once	TRBJ2-7	CASSLDYYSYEQYF	TGCGCCAGCAGCTTGGACTACTACTCCTACGAGCAGTACTTC
-	16	TRBV5-1	-	TRBJ2-3	CASSLTYASRTDTQYF	TGCGCCAGCAGCTTGACCTATGCCTCTCGCACAGATACGCAGTATTTT
TRBD1	15	TRBV30	many	TRBJ1-2	CAWTGGAWSNYGYTF	TGTGCCTGGACAGGGGGCGCTTGGTCTAACTATGGCTACACCTTC
-	15	TRBV9	-	TRBJ2-7	CASSVGGGSPYEQYF	TGTGCCAGCAGCGTAGGCGGCGGGTCCCCCTACGAGCAGTACTTC
-	15	TRBV6-1	once	TRBJ1-5	CASSETGHSNQPQHF	TGTGCCAGCAGTGAAACAGGCCATAGCAATCAGCCCCAGCATTTT
-	14	TRBV4-1	-	TRBJ1-2	CASSQDRVSRGNTF	TGCGCCAGCAGCCAAGACCGTGTTTCGCGGGGTAACACCTTC
-	11	TRBV6-2/TRBV6-3	-	TRBJ1-2	CASSSGYGYTF	TGTGCCAGCAGCAGCGGCTATGGCTACACCTTC
TRBD2	14	TRBV5-4	-	TRBJ2-7	CASSYRGDSYEQYF	TGTGCCAGCAGCTACCGGGGGGACTCCTACGAGCAGTACTTC
TRBD1	13	TRBV5-1	-	TRBJ1-2	CASSEGQGYGYTF	TGCGCCAGCAGCGAGGGACAGGGTTATGGCTACACCTTC
-	14	TRBV4-3	many	TRBJ2-3	CASSQGPNTDTQYF	TGCGCCAGCAGCCAGGGGCCGAACACAGATACGCAGTATTTT
-	12	TRBV6-1	-	TRBJ2-3	CASSERIDTQYF	TGTGCCAGCAGTGAACGTATAGATACGCAGTATTTT
-	15	TRBV6-5	-	TRBJ1-3	CASRTSTGLGNTIYF	TGTGCCAGCAGGACCTCGACAGGCCTTGGAAACACCATATATTTT
TRBD1	16	TRBV5-1	-	TRBJ1-2	CASSLGGTGVNYGYTF	TGCGCCAGCAGCTTGGGCGGGACAGGGGTTAACTATGGCTACACCTTC
-	12	TRBV12-3/TRBV12-4	few	TRBJ2-3	CASGPRADTQYF	TGTGCCAGCGGCCCTCGGGCAGATACGCAGTATTTT
TRBD1	15	TRBV7-2	-	TRBJ1-5	CASSPGQGAYQPQHF	TGTGCCAGCAGCCCGGGACAGGGGGCTTATCAGCCCCAGCATTTT
TRBD1	15	TRBV2	-	TRBJ1-1	CASSPRQGAFTEAFF	TGTGCCAGCAGTCCTCGACAGGGGGCTTTCACTGAAGCTTTCTTT
-	11	TRBV24-1	-	TRBJ1-2	CATSTGSGYTF	TGTGCCACCAGTACGGGTAGTGGCTACACCTTC
-	15	TRBV28	-	TRBJ1-2	CASGRRQVFNYGYTF	TGTGCCAGCGGCCGAAGACAGGTTTTTAACTATGGCTACACCTTC
-	13	TRBV28	few	TRBJ1-5	CASETGNNQPQHF	TGTGCCAGCGAAACAGGAAACAATCAGCCCCAGCATTTT
-	14	TRBV28	-	TRBJ2-7	CASSYHPTDNLGVF	TGTGCCAGCAGTTACCACCCAACGGACAATCTGGGTGTCTTC
-	15	TRBV29-1	-	TRBJ2-5	CSVEDLGAEGETQYF	TGCAGCGTTGAAGATCTGGGAGCAGAGGGAGAGACCCAGTACTTC
TRBD2	19	TRBV27	-	TRBJ2-7	CASSLSRGTSGRMPYEQYF	TGTGCCAGCAGTTTATCCCGGGGGACTAGCGGGAGAATGCCCTACGAGCAGTACTTC
-	13	TRBV2	once	TRBJ2-3	CARETALEDTQYF	TGTGCCAGAGAGACTGCATTAGAAGATACGCAGTATTTT
-	15	TRBV19	few	TRBJ1-1	CASSITGAHQTEAFF	TGTGCCAGTAGTATAACGGGTGCCCACCAGACTGAAGCTTTCTTT
TRBD1	15	TRBV5-5	-	TRBJ1-4	CASRWIDRGPEKLFF	TGTGCCAGCAGATGGATCGACAGGGGGCCTGAAAAACTGTTTTTT
TRBD1	13	TRBV19	few	TRBJ1-5	CASRQGNNQPQHF	TGTGCCAGTCGACAGGGTAACAATCAGCCCCAGCATTTT
-	15	TRBV7-2	few	TRBJ1-5	CASSVAGYSNQPQHF	TGTGCCAGCAGCGTGGCGGGCTATAGCAATCAGCCCCAGCATTTT